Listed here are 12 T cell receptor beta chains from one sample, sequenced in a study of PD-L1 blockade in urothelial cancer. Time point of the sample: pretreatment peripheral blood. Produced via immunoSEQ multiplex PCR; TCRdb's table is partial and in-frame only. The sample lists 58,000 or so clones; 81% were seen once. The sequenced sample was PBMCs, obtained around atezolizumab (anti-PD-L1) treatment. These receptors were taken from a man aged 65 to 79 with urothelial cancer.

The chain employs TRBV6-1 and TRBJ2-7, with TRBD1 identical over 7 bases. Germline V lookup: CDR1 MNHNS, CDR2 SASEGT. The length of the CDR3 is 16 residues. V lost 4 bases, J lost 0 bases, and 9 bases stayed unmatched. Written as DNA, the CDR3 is TGTGCCAGCAGTGCATACAGGGACAGACCCTCCTACGAGCAGTACTTC. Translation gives CASSAYRDRPSYEQYF.

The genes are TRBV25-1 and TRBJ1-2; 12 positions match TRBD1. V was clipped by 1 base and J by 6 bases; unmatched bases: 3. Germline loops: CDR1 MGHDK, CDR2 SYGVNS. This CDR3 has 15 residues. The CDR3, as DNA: TGTGCCAGCAGTGAATCCGGGACAGGGGGCCATGGCTACACCTTC. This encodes CASSESGTGGHGYTF.

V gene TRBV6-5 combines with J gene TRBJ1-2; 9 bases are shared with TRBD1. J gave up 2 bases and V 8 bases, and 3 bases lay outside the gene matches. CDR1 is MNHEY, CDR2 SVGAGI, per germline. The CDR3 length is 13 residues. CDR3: CASGGQGNYGYTF. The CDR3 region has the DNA TGTGCCAGCGGGGGACAGGGAAACTATGGCTACACCTTC.

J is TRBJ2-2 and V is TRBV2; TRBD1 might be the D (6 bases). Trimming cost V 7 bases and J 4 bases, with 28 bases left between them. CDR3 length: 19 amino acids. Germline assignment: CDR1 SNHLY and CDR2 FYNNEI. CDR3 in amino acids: CASTGQYWWDLDGTGELFF. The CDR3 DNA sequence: TGTGCCAGCACTGGACAGTACTGGTGGGACCTCGATGGCACCGGGGAGCTGTTTTTT.

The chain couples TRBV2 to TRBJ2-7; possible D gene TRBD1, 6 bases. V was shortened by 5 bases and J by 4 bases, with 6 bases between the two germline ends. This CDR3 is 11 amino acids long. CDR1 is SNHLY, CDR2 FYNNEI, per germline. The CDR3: CASSTGYEQYF. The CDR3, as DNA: TGTGCCAGCAGTACAGGGTACGAGCAGTACTTC.

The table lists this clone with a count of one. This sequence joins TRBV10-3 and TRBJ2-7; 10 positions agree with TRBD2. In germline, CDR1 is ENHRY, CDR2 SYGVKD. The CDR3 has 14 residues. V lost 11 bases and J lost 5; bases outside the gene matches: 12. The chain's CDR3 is CAVNLAGDEDEQYF. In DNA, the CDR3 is TGTGCCGTAAACCTAGCGGGAGATGAGGACGAGCAGTACTTC.

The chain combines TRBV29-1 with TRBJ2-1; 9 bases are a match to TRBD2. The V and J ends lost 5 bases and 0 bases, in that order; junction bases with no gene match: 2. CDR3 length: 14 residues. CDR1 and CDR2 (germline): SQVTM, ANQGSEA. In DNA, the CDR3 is TGCAGCGTTATAGCGGGAGACTCCTACAATGAGCAGTTCTTC. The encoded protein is CSVIAGDSYNEQFF.

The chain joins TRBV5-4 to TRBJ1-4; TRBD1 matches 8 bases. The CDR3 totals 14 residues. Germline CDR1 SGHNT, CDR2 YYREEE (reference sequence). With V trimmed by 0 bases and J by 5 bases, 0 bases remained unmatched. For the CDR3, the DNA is TGTGCCAGCAGCTTGGGACAGGGGAATGAAAAACTGTTTTTT. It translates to CASSLGQGNEKLFF. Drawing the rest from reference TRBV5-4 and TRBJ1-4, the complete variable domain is ETGVTQSPTHLIKTRGQQVTLRCSSQSGHNTVSWYQQALGQGPQFIFQYYREEENGRGNFPPRFSGLQFPNYSSELNVNALELDDSALYLCASSLGQGNEKLFFGSGTQLSVL.

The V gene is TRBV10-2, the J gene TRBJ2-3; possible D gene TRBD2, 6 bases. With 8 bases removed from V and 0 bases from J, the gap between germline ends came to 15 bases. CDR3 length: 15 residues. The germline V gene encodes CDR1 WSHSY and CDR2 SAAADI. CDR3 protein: CASLRDSASTDTQYF. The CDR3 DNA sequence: TGCGCCAGCTTACGGGACTCAGCTAGCACAGATACGCAGTATTTT.

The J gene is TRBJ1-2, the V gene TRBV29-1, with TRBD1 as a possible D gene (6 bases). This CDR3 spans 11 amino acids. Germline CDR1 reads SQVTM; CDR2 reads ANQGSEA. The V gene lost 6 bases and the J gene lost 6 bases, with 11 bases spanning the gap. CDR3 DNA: TGCAGCGTCTGGACAGCGAATGGCTACACCTTC. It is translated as CSVWTANGYTF.

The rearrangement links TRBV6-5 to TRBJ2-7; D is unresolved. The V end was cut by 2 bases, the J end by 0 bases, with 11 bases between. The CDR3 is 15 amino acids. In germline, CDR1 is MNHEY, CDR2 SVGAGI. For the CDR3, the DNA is TGTGCCAGCAGTTACGCCGGCGGCAGCTCCTACGAGCAGTACTTC. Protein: CASSYAGGSSYEQYF.

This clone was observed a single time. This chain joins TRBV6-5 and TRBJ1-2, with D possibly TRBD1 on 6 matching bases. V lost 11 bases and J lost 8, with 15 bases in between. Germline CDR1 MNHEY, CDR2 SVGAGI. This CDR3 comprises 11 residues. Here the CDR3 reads CAAQGKGGYTF. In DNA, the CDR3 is TGTGCCGCCCAGGGGAAAGGAGGCTACACCTTC.